Presented here are 16 T cell receptor beta chains from one specimen sequenced in a study of blood T cell repertoires in COVID-19. Assay: immunoSEQ multiplex PCR; the TCRdb copy retains only in-frame clones and omits some. The sample lists about 79,000 clones; 80% to 90% were seen once. The source material was peripheral blood. These receptors all stem from a man in his sixties or seventies with active or convalescent COVID-19.

V gene TRBV4-1 combines with J gene TRBJ2-7; 9 bases map to TRBD1. With V trimmed by 4 bases and J by 5 bases, 6 bases remained unmatched. This CDR3 region has 14 residues. Germline-derived CDR1 and CDR2 are MGHRA and YSYEKL. The CDR3 loop is CASSRDRVNHEQYF. The DNA of the CDR3 is TGCGCCAGCAGCCGGGACAGGGTTAACCACGAGCAGTACTTC.

The chain links TRBV7-9 to TRBJ1-1; TRBD1 aligns across 8 bases. From germline, CDR1 is SEHNR and CDR2 FQNEAQ (reference sequence). Germline trimming cut 10 bases from V and 2 bases from J; bases unmatched to any gene: 6. This CDR3 region has 13 residues. CDR3 in DNA: TGTGCCACCAAGACAGGGGTTAACACTGAAGCTTTCTTT. Its translation: CATKTGVNTEAFF.

The J gene is TRBJ1-2, the V gene TRBV6-1, with 7 bases aligning to TRBD1. CDR1 and CDR2 from the germline V gene are MNHNS and SASEGT. Unmatched junction bases numbered 16, after V lost 3 bases and J lost 6 bases. The CDR3 contains 17 residues. The CDR3 bases are TGTGCCAGCAGTGAGGGGCCTACGGGACAGCGTCGAAATGGCTACACCTTC. Translated: CASSEGPTGQRRNGYTF.

V is TRBV24-1 and J is TRBJ1-5; D uncertain. This CDR3 contains 13 residues. The ends were cut back, 2 bases at V and 7 bases at J, with 8 bases in the middle. Germline CDR1 and CDR2: KGHDR and SFDVKD. Here the CDR3 reads CATSDSEVQPQHF. The CDR3 DNA is TGTGCCACCAGTGATTCCGAGGTCCAGCCCCAGCATTTT.

This clone was recorded only once. The genes are TRBV28 and TRBJ1-2, with D possibly being TRBD1 (5 bases). The CDR3 is made up of 15 amino acids. Germline CDR1 MDHEN, CDR2 SYDVKM. V was trimmed by 7 bases and J by 4 bases, leaving 19 bases between them. The CDR3 coding sequence is TGTGCCAGCACCACTTGGGGGGGAGGGTTCTATGGCTACACCTTC. Translation gives CASTTWGGGFYGYTF.

The chain combines TRBV27 with TRBJ2-3, with 7 bases fitting TRBD2. V lost 5 bases and J lost 5; bases outside the gene matches: 10. The CDR3 spans 15 residues. CDR1 MNHEY and CDR2 SMNVEV come from the germline V gene (reference sequence). CDR3 nucleotides: TGTGCCAGCAGTCCTCAGCGGGGAGGGTTAGATACGCAGTATTTT. Amino acid sequence: CASSPQRGGLDTQYF.

The rearrangement uses TRBV29-1 and TRBJ2-5; D remains unclear. Trimming pared 7 bases from V and 7 bases from J, leaving 16 bases between. The length of the CDR3 is 12 residues. Germline V gene data show CDR1 as SQVTM and CDR2 as ANQGSEA. The CDR3 is CSDVPGWPTQYF. CDR3 sequence (DNA): TGCAGCGATGTTCCCGGGTGGCCGACCCAGTACTTC.

This chain uses TRBV4-1 with TRBJ2-3, with TRBD2 identical over 7 bases. Germline loops: CDR1 MGHRA, CDR2 YSYEKL. The CDR3 contains 15 residues. J was trimmed by 4 bases and V by 0 bases; bases with no gene match: 4. In DNA, the CDR3 is TGCGCCAGCAGCCAAGATGAGCGGGACTCAGATACGCAGTATTTT. It is translated as CASSQDERDSDTQYF.

In its sample, this clone was seen once. The genes are TRBV6-6 and TRBJ2-2; possible D gene TRBD1, 6 bases. Germline CDR1 and CDR2: MNHNY and SVGAGI (reference sequence). Trimming cost V 7 bases and J 0 bases, with 15 bases left between them. This CDR3 has 16 residues. Here the CDR3 reads CASISTGTPNTGELFF. The CDR3 coding sequence is TGTGCCAGCATCTCGACCGGGACACCGAACACCGGGGAGCTGTTTTTT.

The chain uses TRBV5-4 and TRBJ2-5, with 9 bases aligning to TRBD1. V trimming: 6 bases; J trimming: 7 bases; junction bases outside the gene matches: 16. There are 16 residues in the CDR3. Per germline, CDR1 SGHNT and CDR2 YYREEE (reference sequence). The CDR3 sequence: CASIRGEDRGFGTQYF. CDR3 coding DNA: TGTGCCAGCATCCGAGGGGAGGACAGGGGTTTCGGGACCCAGTACTTC.

The V gene is TRBV7-6, the J gene TRBJ2-3, with D maybe TRBD2 (5 bases). Trimming removed 5 bases from V and 4 bases from J, with 22 bases in between. Per germline, CDR1 SGHVS and CDR2 FNYEAQ. This CDR3 is 17 amino acids long. The CDR3 DNA follows: TGTGCCAGCAGCCCAGGTCCAACCCTCATCGGGGCAGATACGCAGTATTTT. As protein: CASSPGPTLIGADTQYF.

The chain links TRBV28 to TRBJ1-1; D is unresolved. This CDR3 spans 14 amino acids. Germline CDR1 is MDHEN and CDR2 is SYDVKM. The V end lost 3 bases, the J end lost 0 bases, and 8 bases lay between the germline ends. This CDR3 reads CASSLRGMNTEAFF. The CDR3 DNA is TGTGCCAGCAGTTTGCGGGGAATGAACACTGAAGCTTTCTTT.

This clone has just one count. V gene TRBV9 combines with J gene TRBJ2-1; tentatively, D is TRBD2 (6 bases). CDR1 and CDR2 from the germline V gene are SGDLS and YYNGEE. The CDR3 loop spans 16 amino acids. Trimming left V 0 bases short and J 6 bases short, with 16 bases between. The CDR3 spells CASSVAGTPGPNEQFF. In DNA, the CDR3 is TGTGCCAGCAGCGTAGCCGGGACTCCAGGTCCCAATGAGCAGTTCTTC.

The CDR3 loop reads CASSSMGTVTDTQYF. The CDR3 nucleotides are TGTGCCAGCAGCTCCATGGGGACAGTCACAGATACGCAGTATTTT. The V call is TRBV7-2, the J call TRBJ2-3; 7 nucleotides align to TRBD1. This CDR3 has 15 residues. CDR1 SGHTA and CDR2 FQGNSA come from the germline V gene. V trimming: 4 bases; J trimming: 2 bases; junction bases outside the gene matches: 6.

The V and J genes are TRBV28 and TRBJ1-2, with TRBD1 as a possible D gene (5 bases). Trimming removed 7 bases at V and 6 bases at J, with 21 bases between. The CDR3 contains 15 residues. Germline V gives CDR1 MDHEN, CDR2 SYDVKM. CDR3 protein: CASNLSGAGQDGYTF. CDR3 nucleotide sequence: TGTGCCAGCAACCTCTCGGGTGCGGGGCAGGATGGCTACACCTTC.

The chain joins TRBV28 to TRBJ2-5; 9 bases fit TRBD1. Germline lookup yields CDR1 MDHEN and CDR2 SYDVKM. V trimming: 6 bases; J trimming: 4 bases; junction bases outside the gene matches: 6. The CDR3 consists of 14 residues. The CDR3 sequence is CASSLTGGGETQYF. The DNA of the CDR3 is TGTGCCAGCAGCCTCACAGGGGGCGGAGAGACCCAGTACTTC.